What follows describes a single TCR beta chain. Its antigen is as yet unknown. The data were obtained in a study of T cell responses to AZD1222 COVID-19 vaccine. Across the whole study: Second-dose groups at about 4 or about 12 weeks were pooled.

Study results and limitations: The sample set comprised mostly white British donors with more females, and clonal diversity was possibly underestimated. Baseline serology detected seropositivity in only a handful of AZD1222 recipients.

Sequencing was performed with immunoSEQ multiplex PCR; in TCRdb, only in-frame clones are kept and a portion is missing. The sample shows approximately 150,000 clones, about 94% of them seen only once. The CDR3 has 14 amino acids. Germline V gene data show CDR1 as MDHEN and CDR2 as SYDVKM. V lost 2 bases to trimming and J lost 7 bases, with 14 bases between them. The genes are TRBV28 and TRBJ1-2; D uncertain. This receptor was identified in an adult in good health. Sequences were derived from peripheral blood, sampled on day 0 of AZD1222 vaccination. CDR3 coding DNA: TGTGCCAGCAGTTTAACCCGCCGGGGTATTGGCTACACCTTC. Translating it yields CASSLTRRGIGYTF.